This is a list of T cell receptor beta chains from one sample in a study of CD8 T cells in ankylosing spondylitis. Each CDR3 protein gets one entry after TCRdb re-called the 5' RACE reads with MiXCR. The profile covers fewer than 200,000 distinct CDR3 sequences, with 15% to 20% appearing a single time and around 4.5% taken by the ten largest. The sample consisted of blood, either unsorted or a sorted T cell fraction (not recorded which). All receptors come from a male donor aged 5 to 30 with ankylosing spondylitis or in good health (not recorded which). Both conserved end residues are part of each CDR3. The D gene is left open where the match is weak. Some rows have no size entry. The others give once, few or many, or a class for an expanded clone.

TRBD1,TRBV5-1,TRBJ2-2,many,CASSSGQGNTGELFF,TGCGCCAGCAGCTCGGGACAGGGTAACACCGGGGAGCTGTTTTTT
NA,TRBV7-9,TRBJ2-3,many,CASSLGHNRDIRTDTQYF,TGTGCCAGCAGCTTAGGACACAACCGGGACATCCGCACAGATACGCAGTATTTT
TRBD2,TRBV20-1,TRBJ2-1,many,CSGTSGNEQFF,TGCAGTGGGACTAGCGGCAATGAGCAGTTCTTC
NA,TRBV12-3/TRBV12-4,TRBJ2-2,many,CASILYPGELFF,TGTGCCAGCATCTTGTACCCCGGGGAGCTGTTTTTT
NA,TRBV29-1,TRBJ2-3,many,CSVEELTWVGDTQYF,TGCAGCGTTGAAGAGTTAACGTGGGTTGGAGATACGCAGTATTTT
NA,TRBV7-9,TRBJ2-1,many,CASSVLGGSYNEQFF,TGTGCCAGCAGCGTCCTGGGAGGCTCCTACAATGAGCAGTTCTTC
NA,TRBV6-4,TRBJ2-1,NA,CASSELGSEQFF,TGTGCCAGCAGTGAATTGGGTAGCGAGCAGTTCTTC
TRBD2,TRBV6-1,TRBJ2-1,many,CASSEAIGLADNEQFF,TGTGCCAGCAGTGAAGCAATTGGACTAGCGGACAATGAGCAGTTCTTC
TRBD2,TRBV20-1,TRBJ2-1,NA,CSARDPREVYEQFF,TGCAGTGCTAGAGATCCGCGGGAGGTCTACGAGCAGTTCTTC
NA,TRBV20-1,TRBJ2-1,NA,CSARSSDSPYNEQFF,TGCAGTGCTAGAAGTTCGGACTCCCCCTACAATGAGCAGTTCTTC
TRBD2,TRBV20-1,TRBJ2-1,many,CSGVGLSSGRDNEQFF,TGCAGTGGGGTGGGGTTGTCTAGCGGGAGGGACAATGAGCAGTTCTTC
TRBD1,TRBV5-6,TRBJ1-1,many,CASSRPEQGSEAFF,TGTGCCAGCAGCCGGCCGGAACAGGGGTCTGAAGCTTTCTTT
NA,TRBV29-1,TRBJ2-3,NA,CSVSRLDTQYF,TGCAGCGTTTCAAGGTTGGATACGCAGTATTTT
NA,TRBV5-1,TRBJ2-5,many,CASTTTATAETQYF,TGCGCCAGCACAACGACAGCGACCGCAGAGACCCAGTACTTC
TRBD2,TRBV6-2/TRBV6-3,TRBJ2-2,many,CASRLPPSGRGTGELFF,TGTGCCAGCAGGTTACCTCCTAGCGGGAGGGGTACCGGGGAGCTGTTTTTT
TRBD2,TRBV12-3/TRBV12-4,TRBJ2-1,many,CASSFGSGRAPFF,TGTGCCAGCAGTTTTGGTAGCGGGAGGGCCCCGTTCTTC
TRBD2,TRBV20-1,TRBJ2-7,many,CSARGTTGTSSYEQYF,TGCAGTGCTAGAGGTACAACCGGGACTAGCTCCTACGAGCAGTACTTC
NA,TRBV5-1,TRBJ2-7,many,CASSLNLAGSSYEQYF,TGCGCCAGCAGCTTGAATCTTGCGGGCAGCTCCTACGAGCAGTACTTC
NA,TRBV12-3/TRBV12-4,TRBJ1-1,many,CASSYSSQGEAFF,TGTGCCAGCAGCTATTCCTCGCAGGGTGAAGCTTTCTTT
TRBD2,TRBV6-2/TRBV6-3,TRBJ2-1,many,CASNEGLAIYYNEQFF,TGTGCCAGCAACGAGGGACTAGCGATTTACTACAATGAGCAGTTCTTC
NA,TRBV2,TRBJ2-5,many,CASRVVETQYF,TGTGCCAGCAGAGTAGTCGAGACCCAGTACTTC
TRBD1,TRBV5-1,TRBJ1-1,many,CASSLGGTGGTEAFF,TGCGCCAGCAGCTTGGGGGGGACAGGGGGAACTGAAGCTTTCTTT
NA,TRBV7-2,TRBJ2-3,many,CASSFSVADTQYF,TGTGCCAGCAGCTTCTCGGTGGCAGATACGCAGTATTTT
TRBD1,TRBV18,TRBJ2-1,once,CASSPPGQGGRNGQFF,TGTGCCAGCTCACCACCGGGACAGGGAGGAAGGAATGGGCAGTTCTTC
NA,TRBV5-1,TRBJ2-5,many,CASSSDGRGETQYF,TGCGCCAGCAGCTCCGACGGGCGGGGAGAGACCCAGTACTTC
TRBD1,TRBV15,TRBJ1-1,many,CATSRGGGLNTEAFF,TGTGCCACCAGCAGAGGAGGGGGCTTGAACACTGAAGCTTTCTTT
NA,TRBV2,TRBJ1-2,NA,CASSSYPRGGKGYTF,TGTGCCAGCAGTTCTTACCCCAGGGGCGGAAAAGGCTACACCTTC
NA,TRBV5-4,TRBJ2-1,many,CASSLVTRVRSYNEQFF,TGTGCCAGCAGCTTGGTTACCCGAGTGCGCTCCTACAATGAGCAGTTCTTC
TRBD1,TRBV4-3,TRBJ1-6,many,CASSQDTGQGIGNSPLHF,TGCGCCAGCAGCCAAGACACGGGACAGGGTATAGGCAATTCACCCCTCCACTTT
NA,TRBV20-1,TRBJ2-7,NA,CSARDRFYEQYF,TGCAGTGCTAGGGACAGATTTTACGAGCAGTACTTC
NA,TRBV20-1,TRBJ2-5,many,CSAAPGTQYF,TGCAGTGCTGCACCCGGGACCCAGTACTTC
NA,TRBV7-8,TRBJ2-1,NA,CASSFSWGNEQFF,TGTGCCAGCAGCTTTTCGTGGGGGAATGAGCAGTTCTTC
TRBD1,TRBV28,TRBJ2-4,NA,CANPLDRSEDIQYF,TGTGCCAACCCCCTGGACAGGTCGGAGGACATTCAGTACTTC
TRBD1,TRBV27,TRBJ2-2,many,CASSWGQGNTGELFF,TGTGCCAGCAGTTGGGGACAGGGAAACACCGGGGAGCTGTTTTTT
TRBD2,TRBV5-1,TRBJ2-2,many,CASSSWTSGGTGELFF,TGCGCCAGCAGCTCGTGGACTAGCGGGGGCACCGGGGAGCTGTTTTTT
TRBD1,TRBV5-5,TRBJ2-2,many,CASSRDSLNTGELFF,TGTGCCAGCAGCCGGGACAGCTTAAACACCGGGGAGCTGTTTTTT
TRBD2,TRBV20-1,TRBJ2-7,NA,CSARARQGGEKGYEQYF,TGCAGTGCTAGAGCGAGGCAGGGAGGGGAGAAGGGCTACGAGCAGTACTTC
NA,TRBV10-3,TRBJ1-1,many,CAISESRNTEAFF,TGTGCCATCAGTGAGTCGAGAAACACTGAAGCTTTCTTT
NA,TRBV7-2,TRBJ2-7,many,CASSLSRYYEQYF,TGTGCCAGCAGCTTATCACGCTACTACGAGCAGTACTTC
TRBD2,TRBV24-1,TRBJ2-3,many,CATSDLASGASTDTQYF,TGTGCCACCAGTGATTTGGCTAGCGGGGCCAGCACAGATACGCAGTATTTT
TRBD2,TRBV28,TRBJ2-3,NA,CASSWTSHTDTQYF,TGTGCCAGCAGTTGGACTAGCCACACAGATACGCAGTATTTT
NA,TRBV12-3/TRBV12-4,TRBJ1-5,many,CASSLAAIRDHSNQPQHF,TGTGCCAGCAGTTTAGCGGCTATACGGGACCATAGCAATCAGCCCCAGCATTTT
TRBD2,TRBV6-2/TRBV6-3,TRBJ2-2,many,CASRPGLAFSGELFF,TGTGCCAGCAGACCAGGACTAGCCTTTTCCGGGGAGCTGTTTTTT
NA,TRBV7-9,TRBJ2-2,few,CASDKVGLNTGELFF,TGTGCCAGCGATAAGGTGGGACTGAACACCGGGGAGCTGTTTTTT
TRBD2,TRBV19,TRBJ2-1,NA,CASSREGTSPYPYNEQFF,TGTGCCAGTAGCCGAGAGGGGACTAGCCCTTACCCTTACAATGAGCAGTTCTTC
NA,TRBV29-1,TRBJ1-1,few,CSVQGLMNTEAFF,TGCAGCGTCCAGGGACTCATGAACACTGAAGCTTTCTTT
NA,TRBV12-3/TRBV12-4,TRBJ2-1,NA,CASSLAGAQGEQFF,TGTGCCAGCAGTTTAGCAGGGGCTCAGGGTGAGCAGTTCTTC
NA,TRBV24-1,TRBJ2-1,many,CATSDEGRNEQFF,TGTGCCACCAGTGATGAGGGGCGTAATGAGCAGTTCTTC
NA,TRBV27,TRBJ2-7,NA,CASRPFRDTLYEQYF,TGTGCCAGCAGGCCATTTAGGGACACCCTTTACGAGCAGTACTTC
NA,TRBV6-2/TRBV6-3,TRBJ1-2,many,CASSYLKGYTF,TGTGCCAGCAGTTACCTAAAAGGCTACACCTTC
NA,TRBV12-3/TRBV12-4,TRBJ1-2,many,CASSSGTLDGYTF,TGTGCCAGCAGCTCCGGGACCCTTGATGGCTACACCTTC
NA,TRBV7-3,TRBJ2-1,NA,CASSYRYVSEQFF,TGTGCCAGCAGCTACCGTTACGTGTCTGAGCAGTTCTTC
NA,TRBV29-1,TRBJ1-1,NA,CGTANTEAFF,TGCGGGACGGCGAACACTGAAGCTTTCTTT
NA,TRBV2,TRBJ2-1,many,CASILAGTVYNEQFF,TGTGCCAGCATCCTCGCGGGGACAGTCTACAATGAGCAGTTCTTC
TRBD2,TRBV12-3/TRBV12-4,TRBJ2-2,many,CASSPVGLANTGELFF,TGTGCCAGCAGCCCCGTCGGACTAGCGAACACCGGGGAGCTGTTTTTT
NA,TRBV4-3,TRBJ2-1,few,CASSQEWYDNEQFF,TGCGCCAGCAGCCAAGAATGGTACGACAATGAGCAGTTCTTC
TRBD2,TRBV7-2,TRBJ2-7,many,CASSAPAGSSYEQYF,TGTGCCAGCAGCGCCCCAGCGGGAAGCTCCTACGAGCAGTACTTC
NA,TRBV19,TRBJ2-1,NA,CASNRGLSSYNEQFF,TGTGCCAGTAACAGGGGACTAAGCTCCTACAATGAGCAGTTCTTC
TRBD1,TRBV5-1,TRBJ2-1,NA,CASSLATGGSSYNEQFF,TGCGCCAGCAGCTTGGCGACAGGGGGAAGCTCCTACAATGAGCAGTTCTTC
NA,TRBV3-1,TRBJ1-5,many,CASSQGGGPQPQHF,TGTGCCAGCAGCCAGGGGGGGGGCCCTCAGCCCCAGCATTTT